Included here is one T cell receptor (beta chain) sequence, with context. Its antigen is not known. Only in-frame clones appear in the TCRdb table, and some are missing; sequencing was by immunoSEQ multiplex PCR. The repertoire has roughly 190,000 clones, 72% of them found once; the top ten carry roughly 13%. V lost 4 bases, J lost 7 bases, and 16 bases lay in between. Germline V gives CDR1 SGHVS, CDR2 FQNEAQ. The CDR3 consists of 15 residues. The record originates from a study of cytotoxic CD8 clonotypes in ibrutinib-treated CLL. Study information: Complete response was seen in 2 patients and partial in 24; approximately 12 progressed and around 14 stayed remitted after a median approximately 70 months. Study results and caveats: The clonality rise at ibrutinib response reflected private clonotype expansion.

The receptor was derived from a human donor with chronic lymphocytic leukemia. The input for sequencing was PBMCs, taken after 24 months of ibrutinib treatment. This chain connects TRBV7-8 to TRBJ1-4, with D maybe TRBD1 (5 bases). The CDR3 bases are TGTGCCAGCAGCTACAGCGGGACCCTGGGTGAAAAACTGTTTTTT. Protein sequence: CASSYSGTLGEKLFF.